This entry lists 31 T cell receptor beta chains sequenced from one sample in a study of cytomegalovirus exposure and HLA in healthy donors. PCR used 60 Vbeta primers and 13 Jbeta primers. The repertoire was sequenced with immunoSEQ multiplex PCR; TCRdb's copy has only in-frame clones and lacks some. The sample yields about 130,000 clones, approximately 74% seen once. Sequenced: PBMCs. The receptors were sampled from a man in his forties in good health and CMV-seropositive.

The chain uses TRBV28 and TRBJ2-3; D perhaps matches TRBD1 (5 bases). There are 14 residues in the CDR3. CDR1 is MDHEN, CDR2 SYDVKM, per germline. The V and J ends lost 5 bases and 6 bases respectively, with 15 bases between them. The CDR3 here is CASSEGAVADTQYF. CDR3 DNA sequence: TGTGCCAGCAGTGAAGGGGCAGTGGCGGATACGCAGTATTTT.

The genes are TRBV30 and TRBJ2-5; a possible D gene is TRBD1 (5 bases). CDR1 is GTSNPN and CDR2 is SVGIG in the germline V gene (reference sequence). The ends were cut back, 0 bases at V and 2 bases at J, with 7 bases in the middle. The CDR3 length is 13 residues. CDR3 residues: CAWSVDSQETQYF. For the CDR3, the DNA is TGTGCCTGGAGTGTAGACAGTCAAGAGACCCAGTACTTC. The full variable domain, with the rest looked up from reference TRBV30 and TRBJ2-5, is SQTIHQWPATLVQPVGSPLSLECTVEGTSNPNLYWYRQAAGRGLQLLFYSVGIGQISSEVPQNLSASRPQDRQFILSSKKLLLSDSGFYLCAWSVDSQETQYFGPGTRLLVL.

The rearrangement uses TRBV29-1 and TRBJ2-1, with 9 bases aligning to TRBD2. This CDR3 region has 14 residues. Germline values: CDR1 SQVTM, CDR2 ANQGSEA. V lost 6 bases to trimming and J lost 4 bases; unmatched junction nucleotides: 7. As DNA, the CDR3 is TGCAGCGTGAGCGGGAGGCTGACTTACAATGAGCAGTTCTTC. Protein product: CSVSGRLTYNEQFF.

V is TRBV5-1 and J is TRBJ1-1, with 7 bases lining up with TRBD1. J gave up 1 base and V 3 bases, and 6 bases lay outside the gene matches. CDR1 SGHRS and CDR2 YFSETQ come from the germline V gene. The CDR3 covers 15 residues. The DNA for the CDR3 is TGCGCCAGCAGCTCTAAAGGACAGGCGAACACTGAAGCTTTCTTT. Translation: CASSSKGQANTEAFF.

The chain joins TRBV7-9 to TRBJ2-7; D possibly corresponds to TRBD2 (7 bases). Trimming pared 0 bases from V and 6 bases from J, leaving 15 bases between. The CDR3 is 15 residues long. Germline-derived CDR1 and CDR2 are SEHNR and FQNEAQ (reference sequence). The CDR3 sequence: CASSLAGRGGGEQYF. CDR3 in DNA: TGTGCCAGCAGCTTAGCGGGGAGGGGAGGGGGCGAGCAGTACTTC.

In this sample, this clone turned up a few times. Other DNA sequences in the same sample also yield this CDR3. The genes are TRBV6-5 and TRBJ2-7, with 9 bases that match TRBD1. Per the germline V gene, CDR1 is MNHEY and CDR2 is SVGAGI. There are 14 residues in the CDR3. Germline trimming cut 6 bases from V and 4 bases from J; bases unmatched to any gene: 7. The CDR3 loop reads CASSRDRVSYEQYF. The CDR3 region has the DNA TGTGCCAGCAGCCGGGACAGGGTATCATACGAGCAGTACTTC.

This sequence joins TRBV6-5 and TRBJ1-2, with no clear D. The V gene's germline CDR1 is MNHEY and CDR2 SVGAGI. There are 14 residues in the CDR3. The ends were cut back, 5 bases at V and 5 bases at J, with 15 bases in the middle. The CDR3 loop reads CASSRKGGVYGYTF. CDR3 coding DNA: TGTGCCAGCAGTCGAAAGGGCGGGGTTTATGGCTACACCTTC.

The gene calls are TRBV6-6 and TRBJ2-7, with 10 bases lining up with TRBD2. Germline CDR1 and CDR2: MNHNY and SVGAGI (reference sequence). The CDR3 is 14 amino acids. The V gene end was trimmed by 6 bases and the J gene end by 5 bases; junction bases not matched to a gene: 7. This chain's CDR3 is CASRPSGSRDEQYF. CDR3 in DNA: TGTGCCAGCAGACCTAGCGGGAGTCGGGACGAGCAGTACTTC.

This chain links TRBV5-1 with TRBJ2-7; 14 nucleotides align to TRBD2. Germline V gene lookup returns CDR1 SGHRS and CDR2 YFSETQ. The CDR3 has 17 amino acids. With V trimmed by 4 bases and J by 5 bases, 11 bases remained unmatched. CDR3 sequence: CASSPLGTSGSLNEQYF. The CDR3 nucleotides read TGCGCCAGCAGCCCACTCGGGACTAGCGGGAGTTTGAACGAGCAGTACTTC.

V usage is TRBV2 and J usage is TRBJ2-3; TRBD2 might be the D (5 bases). Germline V gene data show CDR1 as SNHLY and CDR2 as FYNNEI. The CDR3 has 14 residues. The V gene lost 8 bases and the J gene lost 4 bases, with 16 bases spanning the gap. Written as DNA, the CDR3 is TGTGCCAGCTCCGTAGGGTCCGGGGCAGATACGCAGTATTTT. Protein sequence: CASSVGSGADTQYF.

This sequence joins TRBV12-2 and TRBJ1-5; the table names TRBD1, a call not compared with the DNA. TRBV12-2 counts as a pseudogene. The CDR3 sequence is 18 residues long. CDR3 coding DNA: TGTGCAAGTCGCTTAGGCGGGACAGGGGAAGAAAGCAATCAGCCCCAGCATTTT. It encodes CASRLGGTGEESNQPQHF.

V and J are TRBV19 and TRBJ1-5; the match to TRBD1 covers 7 bases. Germline trimming cut 4 bases from V and 0 bases from J; bases unmatched to any gene: 6. The CDR3 runs 16 residues. Germline assignment: CDR1 LNHDA and CDR2 SQIVND (reference sequence). This CDR3 reads CASSTLDRSSNQPQHF. DNA for the CDR3: TGTGCCAGTAGTACCCTGGACAGGTCTAGCAATCAGCCCCAGCATTTT.

The chain employs TRBV6-4 and TRBJ2-1, with 7 nucleotides matching TRBD2. The germline CDR1 and CDR2 sequences are MRHNA and SNTAGT. The CDR3 length is 15 residues. V lost 5 bases, J lost 4 bases, and 8 bases stayed unmatched. CDR3 DNA: TGTGCCAGCAGTCTGGGAGCGGGATCTTACAATGAGCAGTTCTTC. It specifies CASSLGAGSYNEQFF.

The chain uses TRBV7-8 and TRBJ2-7, with 8 bases fitting TRBD1. Germline trimming cut 1 base from V and 3 bases from J; bases unmatched to any gene: 5. CDR1 is SGHVS, CDR2 FQNEAQ, per germline. The CDR3 has 15 residues. Written as DNA, the CDR3 is TGTGCCAGCAGCTTAGTCCGGGACAGGTTCTACGAGCAGTACTTC. This sequence encodes CASSLVRDRFYEQYF.

This clone has just a few counts. V is TRBV10-2 and J is TRBJ2-7; 10 positions agree with TRBD1. After removal of 6 bases from V and 5 bases from J, the junction contained 1 base not matched to a gene. Germline CDR1 is WSHSY and CDR2 is SAAADI. This CDR3 comprises 12 residues. This chain's CDR3 is CASSGQGDEQYF. The CDR3 DNA reads as TGCGCCAGCAGCGGACAGGGGGACGAGCAGTACTTC.

The rearrangement joins TRBV11-3 to TRBJ2-7; perhaps TRBD2 as D (5 bases). This CDR3 comprises 17 residues. V was shortened by 3 bases and J by 2 bases, with 20 bases between the two germline ends. Per the germline V gene, CDR1 is SGHNT and CDR2 is YENEEA. CDR3 coding DNA: TGTGCCAGCAGCTTGGGGAGAGGAGAGGGAGCCGCCTACGAGCAGTACTTC. Encoded protein: CASSLGRGEGAAYEQYF.

This chain joins TRBV18 and TRBJ1-2, with a tentative D call TRBD1 (6 bases). The germline gives CDR1 KGHSH, CDR2 LQKENI. Between the trimmed V and J ends, which lost 3 bases and 4 bases, there was a span of 12 bases. This CDR3 is 14 amino acids long. CDR3 in amino acids: CASSPGDTAYGYTF. The CDR3, as DNA: TGTGCCAGCTCACCTGGGGACACAGCCTATGGCTACACCTTC.

The genes are TRBV5-1 and TRBJ2-7; maybe TRBD2 (5 bases). The germline V gene encodes CDR1 SGHRS and CDR2 YFSETQ. This CDR3 comprises 13 residues. The germline V and J ends were trimmed by 4 bases and 6 bases, with 14 bases remaining between them. CDR3 sequence reads: CASSPNGVSEQYF. CDR3 DNA: TGCGCCAGCAGCCCCAACGGGGTCTCCGAGCAGTACTTC.

The chain uses TRBV28 and TRBJ1-1, with D hard to call. This CDR3 comprises 13 residues. Looked up from germline, CDR1 is MDHEN and CDR2 is SYDVKM. V was clipped by 2 bases and J by 3 bases, with 7 bases between them. The CDR3, as DNA: TGTGCCAGCAGTTTAGCTAGACACACTGAAGCTTTCTTT. It is translated as CASSLARHTEAFF.

The chain is built from TRBV18 and TRBJ2-1, with TRBD2 matching over 7 bases. Germline V gene sequence: CDR1 KGHSH, CDR2 LQKENI. The ends lost 3 bases at V and 6 bases at J; junction bases unmatched: 14. The CDR3 extends over 17 amino acids. As DNA, the CDR3 is TGTGCCAGCTCACCTACCCTCAGGGAGGGACGGGGCAATGAGCAGTTCTTC. Its protein is CASSPTLREGRGNEQFF.

The chain couples TRBV6-5 to TRBJ1-5; D call uncertain. Trimming took off 0 bases at V and 1 base at J, with 4 bases between the two ends. Germline CDR1 and CDR2: MNHEY and SVGAGI. The CDR3 is 14 residues long. The CDR3 spells CASSYSGSNQPQHF. CDR3 in DNA: TGTGCCAGCAGTTACTCGGGCAGCAATCAGCCCCAGCATTTT.

The J gene is TRBJ2-2, the V gene TRBV7-6; the D gene is possibly TRBD1 (5 bases). The CDR3 is 16 residues long. Deletions cut 1 base from V and 4 bases from J, with 13 bases between. Germline CDR1 SGHVS, CDR2 FNYEAQ. The CDR3 here is CASSLESRARTGELFF. The CDR3 DNA sequence: TGTGCCAGCAGCTTAGAGAGCAGGGCCCGCACCGGGGAGCTGTTTTTT.

The J gene is TRBJ1-6, the V gene TRBV6-1, with TRBD1 matching 7 bases. V was clipped by 2 bases and J by 4 bases; unmatched bases: 5. Germline-derived CDR1 and CDR2 are MNHNS and SASEGT. The length of the CDR3 is 16 residues. The CDR3 DNA is TGTGCCAGCAGTGAATCCAGGGGGGCATATAATTCACCCCTCCACTTT. Protein product: CASSESRGAYNSPLHF.

The V call is TRBV6-5, the J call TRBJ1-2; D remains ambiguous. V was shortened by 2 bases and J by 0 bases, with 13 bases between the two germline ends. The CDR3 is 16 amino acids. Germline CDR1 MNHEY, CDR2 SVGAGI. CDR3 amino acids: CASSYLPRWSNYGYTF. The CDR3 coding sequence is TGTGCCAGCAGTTACCTCCCCCGGTGGTCTAACTATGGCTACACCTTC.

The chain uses TRBV19 and TRBJ2-7; 8 bases agree with TRBD2. Germline lookup yields CDR1 LNHDA and CDR2 SQIVND (reference sequence). The CDR3 consists of 15 residues. The junction had 12 bases not matched to a gene; V was cut back by 5 bases and J by 6 bases. This chain's CDR3 is CASSPAGARWSEQYF. The CDR3 DNA is TGTGCCAGTAGTCCAGCGGGGGCCAGATGGTCCGAGCAGTACTTC.

The chain is built from TRBV7-9 and TRBJ2-1; possible D gene TRBD2, 5 bases. This CDR3 is 13 amino acids long. V was pared by 10 bases and J by 2 bases, with 12 bases between. Germline CDR1 and CDR2: SEHNR and FQNEAQ (reference sequence). The CDR3 nucleotides are TGTGCCACACTAGTTGGGGCCTACAATGAGCAGTTCTTC. Translated: CATLVGAYNEQFF.

This clone was found once. V and J are TRBV7-2 and TRBJ1-1; tentative D call: TRBD1 (6 bases). V lost 5 bases and J 1 base, leaving 14 bases between the germline ends. CDR1 SGHTA and CDR2 FQGNSA come from the germline V gene. The CDR3 is 15 residues long. The CDR3 DNA reads as TGTGCCAGCAGCCTTTCGACAGGAGCGAACACTGAAGCTTTCTTT. Residues: CASSLSTGANTEAFF.

Notes on this clone: Other DNA sequences within the sample encode an identical CDR3. The rearrangement joins TRBV6-1 to TRBJ1-1; no reliable D call. Germline loops: CDR1 MNHNS, CDR2 SASEGT. Trimming left V 4 bases short and J 1 base short, with 7 bases between. The CDR3 covers 13 residues. The CDR3 sequence is CASSVYRNTEAFF. In nucleotides, the CDR3 is TGTGCCAGCAGTGTATACAGGAACACTGAAGCTTTCTTT.

This chain joins TRBV4-1 and TRBJ1-6; TRBD1 matches at 10 bases. Per the germline V gene, CDR1 is MGHRA and CDR2 is YSYEKL. This CDR3 is built from 16 residues. Germline trimming cut 4 bases from V and 8 bases from J; bases unmatched to any gene: 8. The DNA for the CDR3 is TGCGCCAGCAGCCTGGACAGGGGGGGAAGTTATTCACCCCTCCACTTT. Amino acids: CASSLDRGGSYSPLHF.

The rearrangement uses TRBV2 and TRBJ2-6, with D possibly being TRBD1 (5 bases). Trimming pared 4 bases from V and 3 bases from J, leaving 10 bases between. The CDR3 is 15 residues long. CDR1 and CDR2 from the germline V gene are SNHLY and FYNNEI. CDR3 amino acids: CASSAQGGGANVLTF. The CDR3 DNA reads TGTGCCAGCAGTGCCCAGGGCGGTGGGGCCAACGTCCTGACTTTC.

This chain links TRBV7-2 with TRBJ1-1; 8 positions match TRBD1. The germline CDR1 and CDR2 sequences are SGHTA and FQGNSA. The trim removed 3 bases at V and 4 bases at J, leaving 7 bases unmatched. This CDR3 spans 15 amino acids. Here the CDR3 reads CASSLQTGEGTEAFF. DNA for the CDR3: TGTGCCAGCAGCTTGCAGACAGGGGAGGGCACTGAAGCTTTCTTT.